The T cell receptor (beta chain) described here comes from a study of CD8 T cells in ankylosing spondylitis. General observations from the study: It appeared that ankylosing spondylitis blood was characterized by a TCR beta motif of under ten highly homologous variants. Disease-associated clones were CD8+ and fairly uncommon in peripheral blood.

TCRdb re-analysed the 5' RACE reads in MiXCR, keeping a single row per CDR3 protein. The table has about 160,000 distinct CDR3 sequences, around 19% seen once. This clonotype was counted only a few times. Its antigen remains unknown. Germline CDR1 reads SGHAT; CDR2 reads FQDESV (reference sequence). The CDR3 is 14 amino acids. Trimming shortened V by 1 base and J by 4 bases, and 10 bases separated the two germline ends. The clonotype originates from a male donor with ankylosing spondylitis or in good health (not recorded which). The chain joins TRBV11-1 to TRBJ1-1; TRBD1 is a possible D gene (5 bases). Sequencing was done on a sample of blood, either unsorted or a sorted T cell fraction (not recorded which). DNA of the CDR3: TGTGCCAGCAGCTTAGAGGAGGGGATCACTGAAGCTTTCTTT. Amino acid sequence: CASSLEEGITEAFF.